These 13 T cell receptor beta chains share one sample of origin, sequenced in a study of T cell responses to AZD1222 COVID-19 vaccine (TCRdb year 2021). The sample's time point, from its label and the paper: about 28 days (+/-7) after the second vaccine dose. Library construction relied on the immunoSEQ multiplex PCR assay. TCRdb took this table from immuneACCESS and kept in-frame rearrangements with V and J called. Such tables lack part of the clones; where checked against another copy, unresolved V genes explain under half of the gap, and the rest is unexplained. For this sample there are about 140,000 clones; around nine tenths appear just once. The leading ten clones occupy approximately 3% of the sample. The sequences come from peripheral blood, collected 28 days after the second AZD1222 dose. The source is an adult who received the AZD1222 COVID-19 vaccine.

The V and J genes are TRBV19 and TRBJ2-1, with TRBD1 identical over 9 bases. The CDR3 contains 16 residues. Looked up from germline, CDR1 is LNHDA and CDR2 is SQIVND (reference sequence). V lost 9 bases and J lost 4; bases outside the gene matches: 13. The CDR3 reads CASTGSGTGFYNEQFF. The CDR3 nucleotides are TGTGCCAGCACGGGATCCGGGACAGGGTTTTACAATGAGCAGTTCTTC.

V is TRBV11-2 and J is TRBJ2-1; 8 nucleotides align to TRBD2. The germline gives CDR1 SGHAT, CDR2 FQNNGV. The CDR3 covers 13 residues. Trimming cost V 5 bases and J 7 bases; bases outside gene matches: 4. In DNA form, the CDR3 reads TGTGCCAGCAGCCGGACTAGCTTAAATGAGCAGTTCTTC. It yields the protein CASSRTSLNEQFF.

The rearrangement joins TRBV30 to TRBJ1-1; D is unresolved. This CDR3 has 11 amino acids. With 4 bases removed from V and 7 bases from J, the gap between germline ends came to 10 bases. The V gene's germline CDR1 is GTSNPN and CDR2 SVGIG (reference sequence). The CDR3 loop is CAWIIRVEAFF. The DNA of the CDR3 is TGTGCCTGGATAATTCGGGTTGAAGCTTTCTTT.

This chain joins TRBV7-2 and TRBJ1-1, with D maybe TRBD1 (5 bases). CDR3 length equals 12 residues. With 6 bases removed from V and 7 bases from J, the gap between germline ends came to 12 bases. Germline CDR1 is SGHTA and CDR2 is FQGNSA. CDR3 bases: TGTGCCAGCAGTTCCCAGGGAATTGAAGCTTTCTTT. Translating it yields CASSSQGIEAFF.

This clone was observed a single time. This chain's CDR3 is CASSPPDRGTIYF. CDR3 coding DNA: TGTGCCAGCTCACCACCGGATCGGGGCACCATATATTTT. V is TRBV18 and J is TRBJ1-3; D is undetermined. This CDR3 comprises 13 residues. Germline CDR1 and CDR2: KGHSH and LQKENI. V shed 0 bases and J shed 9 bases, with 9 bases lying between them.

This chain uses TRBV19 with TRBJ1-2, with D unresolved. The CDR3 length is 14 residues. From germline, CDR1 is LNHDA and CDR2 SQIVND (reference sequence). V was clipped by 4 bases and J by 4 bases, with 13 bases between them. DNA for the CDR3: TGTGCCAGTAGTAGCCCGCTAGGGATCTATGGCTACACCTTC. This translates into CASSSPLGIYGYTF.

This clone occurred a few times. V gene TRBV7-3 combines with J gene TRBJ2-2; D possibly corresponds to TRBD2 (5 bases). The ends were cut back, 2 bases at V and 6 bases at J, with 10 bases in the middle. This CDR3 has 14 amino acids. Germline V gene lookup returns CDR1 SGHTA and CDR2 FQGTGA. The DNA for the CDR3 is TGTGCCAGCAGCTTAGATCGGGGAGCCGGGGAGCTGTTTTTT. It yields the protein CASSLDRGAGELFF.

The J gene is TRBJ1-1, the V gene TRBV2, with 9 bases fitting TRBD1. The ends lost 6 bases at V and 5 bases at J; junction bases unmatched: 7. Germline lookup yields CDR1 SNHLY and CDR2 FYNNEI. The CDR3 runs 14 residues. This CDR3 reads CASRSGQGITEAFF. In nucleotides, the CDR3 is TGTGCCAGCAGATCGGGACAGGGAATAACTGAAGCTTTCTTT.

V and J are TRBV27 and TRBJ2-5; TRBD2 matches at 7 bases. This CDR3 is 13 amino acids long. Germline V gives CDR1 MNHEY, CDR2 SMNVEV (reference sequence). The junction had 5 bases not matched to a gene; V was cut back by 5 bases and J by 5 bases. The CDR3 is CASSGDYEETQYF. CDR3 DNA: TGTGCCAGCAGTGGGGACTACGAGGAGACCCAGTACTTC.

The chain carries TRBV5-6 and TRBJ1-2; D gene ambiguous. Trimming removed 0 bases from V and 5 bases from J, with 11 bases in between. The CDR3 has 14 amino acids. Per the germline V gene, CDR1 is SGHDT and CDR2 is YYEEEE. CDR3 sequence: CASSLVSTDYGYTF. For the CDR3, the DNA is TGTGCCAGCAGCTTGGTCAGTACCGATTATGGCTACACCTTC.

V and J are TRBV11-2 and TRBJ1-2; 10 bases agree with TRBD1. CDR3 length: 14 amino acids. Germline loops: CDR1 SGHAT, CDR2 FQNNGV. V shed 2 bases, J shed 8 bases, and the junction held 5 bases outside the gene matches. CDR3 sequence: CASSLRQGAPGYTF. The CDR3, as DNA: TGTGCCAGCAGCTTAAGACAGGGGGCACCAGGCTACACCTTC.

This chain uses TRBV5-5 with TRBJ1-2, with D uncertain. Germline-derived CDR1 and CDR2 are SGHKS and YYEKEE (reference sequence). Trimming took 4 bases from V and 1 from J, leaving 11 bases between them. The CDR3 is 14 residues long. The CDR3 is CASSLHLDNYGYTF. The CDR3, as DNA: TGTGCCAGCAGCCTCCACTTGGATAACTATGGCTACACCTTC.

Only one count was recorded for this clone. The chain uses TRBV2 and TRBJ1-5; D unresolved. V was shortened by 3 bases and J by 6 bases, with 12 bases between the two germline ends. The CDR3 extends over 14 amino acids. The V gene's germline CDR1 is SNHLY and CDR2 FYNNEI. CDR3 sequence reads: CASSDVSSVQPQHF. CDR3 sequence (DNA): TGTGCCAGCAGTGACGTCAGTAGCGTTCAGCCCCAGCATTTT. The whole variable domain, remainder taken from reference TRBV2 and TRBJ1-5, is EPEVTQTPSHQVTQMGQEVILRCVPISNHLYFYWYRQILGQKVEFLVSFYNNEISEKSEIFDDQFSVERPDGSNFTLKIRSTKLEDSAMYFCASSDVSSVQPQHFGDGTRLSIL.